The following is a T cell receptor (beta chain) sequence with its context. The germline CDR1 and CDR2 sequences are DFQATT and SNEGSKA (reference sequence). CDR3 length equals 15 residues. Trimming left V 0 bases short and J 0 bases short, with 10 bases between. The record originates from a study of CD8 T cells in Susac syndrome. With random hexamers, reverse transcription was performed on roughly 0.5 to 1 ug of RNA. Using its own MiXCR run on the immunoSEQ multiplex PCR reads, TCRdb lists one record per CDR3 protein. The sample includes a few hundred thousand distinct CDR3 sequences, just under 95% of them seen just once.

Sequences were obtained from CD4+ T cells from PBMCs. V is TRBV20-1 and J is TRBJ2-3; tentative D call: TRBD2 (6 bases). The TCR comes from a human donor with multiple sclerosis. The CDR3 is CSARDSGVSTDTQYF. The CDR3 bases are TGCAGTGCTAGAGATTCGGGGGTGAGCACAGATACGCAGTATTTT.